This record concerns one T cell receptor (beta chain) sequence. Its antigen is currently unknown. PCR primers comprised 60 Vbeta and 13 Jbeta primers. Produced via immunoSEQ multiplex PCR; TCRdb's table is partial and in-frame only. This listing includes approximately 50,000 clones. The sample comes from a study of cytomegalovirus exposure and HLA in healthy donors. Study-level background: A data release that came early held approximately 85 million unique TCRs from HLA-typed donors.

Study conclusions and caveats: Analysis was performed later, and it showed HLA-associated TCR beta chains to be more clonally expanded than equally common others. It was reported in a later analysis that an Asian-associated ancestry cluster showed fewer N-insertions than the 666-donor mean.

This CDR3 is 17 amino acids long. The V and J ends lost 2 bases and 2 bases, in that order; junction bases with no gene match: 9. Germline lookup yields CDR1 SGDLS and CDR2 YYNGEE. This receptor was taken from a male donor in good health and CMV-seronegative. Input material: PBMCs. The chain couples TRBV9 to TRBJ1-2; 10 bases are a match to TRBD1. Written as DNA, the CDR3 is TGTGCCAGCAGCGTCAATATTGGACAGGGGGGAAACTATGGCTACACCTTC. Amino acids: CASSVNIGQGGNYGYTF.